One sample yielded the 14 T cell receptor beta chains listed below, sequenced in a study of molecular identifiers for immune sequencing clone quantification. TCRdb redid the calling of the PCR reads with MiXCR, one entry per CDR3 protein. The table records under 650,000 distinct CDR3 sequences, 20% of them present only once. The sequencing sample was made of naive CD8+ T cells from blood, with Jurkat cell RNA spiked in. Stated subset: FACS-sorted CD8+CD4-CCR7+CD45RA+ naive T cells. The source is a human donor in good health. Some libraries in this study had Jurkat cell RNA spiked in.

The gene calls are TRBV6-5 and TRBJ1-1; the D is unclear. Germline V gene sequence: CDR1 MNHEY, CDR2 SVGAGI. The CDR3 has 14 amino acids. V lost 0 bases and J lost 7, with 12 bases in between. The CDR3 sequence: CASSYSNVVVEAFF. CDR3 bases: TGTGCCAGCAGTTACTCGAACGTTGTAGTTGAAGCTTTCTTT.

On this clonotype itself: The junction departs from the called germline gene at one end, perhaps through a read error. The V and J genes are TRBV9 and TRBJ2-2; TRBD2 matches at 8 bases. There are 15 residues in the CDR3. Germline V gene data show CDR1 as SGDLS and CDR2 as YYNGEE. The CDR3 DNA is TGTGCCAGCAGCGTAGGGACTAGCATGATCGGGGGGCTGTTTTTT. Amino acid sequence: CASSVGTSMIGGLFF.

This chain connects TRBV28 to TRBJ2-2; 7 nucleotides line up with TRBD1. Germline values: CDR1 MDHEN, CDR2 SYDVKM. The length of the CDR3 is 14 residues. V gave up 0 bases and J gave up 8 bases; unmatched junction bases: 3. The CDR3 region has the DNA TGTGCCAGCAGTTTATGGGGACAGTTGGGGGAGCTGTTTTTT. Its translation is CASSLWGQLGELFF.

The sample holds many counts of this clonotype. CDR3 coding DNA: TGTGCCAGCAGCGACAGCAACTCTGGAAACACCATATATTTT. Protein product: CASSDSNSGNTIYF. V usage is TRBV7-9 and J usage is TRBJ1-3, with a weak D call TRBD1 (5 bases). Looked up from germline, CDR1 is SEHNR and CDR2 is FQNEAQ (reference sequence). Trimming removed 5 bases from V and 0 bases from J, with 8 bases in between. This CDR3 has 14 amino acids. Supplemented by reference TRBV7-9 and TRBJ1-3, the full variable domain reads DTGVSQNPRHKITKRGQNVTFRCDPISEHNRLYWYRQTLGQGPEFLTYFQNEAQLEKSRLLSDRFSAERPKGSFSTLEIQRTEQGDSAMYLCASSDSNSGNTIYFGEGSWLTVV.

This chain uses TRBV6-5 with TRBJ1-1, with no clear D. The V and J ends lost 5 bases and 4 bases respectively, with 8 bases between them. This CDR3 region has 12 residues. CDR1 is MNHEY, CDR2 SVGAGI, per germline. The CDR3 sequence is CASSRIGTEAFF. As DNA, the CDR3 is TGTGCCAGCAGTCGCATTGGCACTGAAGCTTTCTTT.

V gene TRBV20-1 combines with J gene TRBJ2-5; D not certain. The CDR3 spans 12 residues. Per germline, CDR1 DFQATT and CDR2 SNEGSKA (reference sequence). V was clipped by 3 bases and J by 4 bases, with 9 bases between them. In DNA, the CDR3 is TGCAGTGCTAGTCGGTCCGGAGAGACCCAGTACTTC. It specifies CSASRSGETQYF.

This clonotype has just a few counts. The rearrangement links TRBV4-1 to TRBJ1-1; tentative D call: TRBD1 (5 bases). Germline CDR1 is MGHRA and CDR2 is YSYEKL. The CDR3 runs to 15 residues. Trimming took off 3 bases at V and 2 bases at J, with 13 bases between the two ends. The CDR3 DNA reads TGCGCCAGCAGCCATCCCGACAGTATCAACACTGAAGCTTTCTTT. Translated: CASSHPDSINTEAFF.

The chain joins TRBV30 to TRBJ1-1; 10 bases fit TRBD1. The CDR3 contains 14 residues. CDR1 and CDR2 from the germline V gene are GTSNPN and SVGIG (reference sequence). The trim removed 1 base at V and 5 bases at J, leaving 4 bases unmatched. In DNA form, the CDR3 reads TGTGCCTGGAGTGGGGACAGGGGATTTACTGAAGCTTTCTTT. Translating it yields CAWSGDRGFTEAFF.

This chain links TRBV9 with TRBJ2-7, with D hard to call. Germline CDR1 and CDR2: SGDLS and YYNGEE. The CDR3 length is 15 residues. V gave up 0 bases and J gave up 0 bases, with 10 bases separating them. In DNA form, the CDR3 reads TGTGCCAGCAGCGTAGGACACCATAGCTCCTACGAGCAGTACTTC. Translation gives CASSVGHHSSYEQYF.

In this sample, this clonotype turned up many times. V is TRBV5-1 and J is TRBJ1-3, with D unresolved. The CDR3 runs to 16 residues. The V end lost 3 bases, the J end lost 0 bases, and 13 bases lay between the germline ends. Per germline, CDR1 SGHRS and CDR2 YFSETQ. CDR3 sequence reads: CASSWDGRFSGNTIYF. The CDR3 coding sequence is TGCGCCAGCAGCTGGGATGGACGTTTCTCTGGAAACACCATATATTTT.

The chain carries TRBV19 and TRBJ2-1; D is possibly TRBD1 (6 bases). The V gene lost 4 bases and the J gene lost 5 bases, with 12 bases spanning the gap. Germline CDR1 reads LNHDA; CDR2 reads SQIVND (reference sequence). The CDR3 totals 14 residues. CDR3 region: CASSTLGTHNEQFF. The CDR3 DNA is TGTGCCAGTAGTACTCTTGGGACACACAATGAGCAGTTCTTC. The whole variable domain, filled in from reference TRBV19 and TRBJ2-1, reads DGGITQSPKYLFRKEGQNVTLSCEQNLNHDAMYWYRQDPGQGLRLIYYSQIVNDFQKGDIAEGYSVSREKKESFPLTVTSAQKNPTAFYLCASSTLGTHNEQFFGPGTRLTVL.

In this sample, this clonotype turned up many times. The V gene is TRBV30, the J gene TRBJ2-1; D is ambiguous. CDR3 length: 11 residues. Trimming shortened V by 0 bases and J by 6 bases, and 3 bases separated the two germline ends. In germline, CDR1 is GTSNPN, CDR2 SVGIG (reference sequence). CDR3 nucleotide sequence: TGTGCCTGGAGTGTAAGCAATGAGCAGTTCTTC. Amino acids: CAWSVSNEQFF.

This clonotype was seen at least ten times. This rearrangement joins TRBV4-3 to TRBJ2-2, with 8 bases fitting TRBD2. CDR3 length: 16 amino acids. V gave up 0 bases and J gave up 7 bases; unmatched junction bases: 7. Germline-derived CDR1 and CDR2 are LGHNA and YSLEER. The CDR3 protein is CASSQDHGRVGGELFF. In DNA, the CDR3 is TGCGCCAGCAGCCAAGATCACGGGAGGGTCGGCGGGGAGCTGTTTTTT.

About this clonotype: A read error is likely, as this CDR3 ends without the conserved phenylalanine or tryptophan. The V and J genes are TRBV2 and TRBJ2-7; D is possibly TRBD1 (5 bases). The V gene lost 6 bases and the J gene lost 5 bases, with 11 bases spanning the gap. CDR3 size: 12 residues. Per the germline V gene, CDR1 is SNHLY and CDR2 is FYNNEI. The CDR3 loop is CASRPQGNEQYL. The CDR3 bases are TGTGCCAGCAGACCCCAGGGAAACGAGCAGTACCTC.